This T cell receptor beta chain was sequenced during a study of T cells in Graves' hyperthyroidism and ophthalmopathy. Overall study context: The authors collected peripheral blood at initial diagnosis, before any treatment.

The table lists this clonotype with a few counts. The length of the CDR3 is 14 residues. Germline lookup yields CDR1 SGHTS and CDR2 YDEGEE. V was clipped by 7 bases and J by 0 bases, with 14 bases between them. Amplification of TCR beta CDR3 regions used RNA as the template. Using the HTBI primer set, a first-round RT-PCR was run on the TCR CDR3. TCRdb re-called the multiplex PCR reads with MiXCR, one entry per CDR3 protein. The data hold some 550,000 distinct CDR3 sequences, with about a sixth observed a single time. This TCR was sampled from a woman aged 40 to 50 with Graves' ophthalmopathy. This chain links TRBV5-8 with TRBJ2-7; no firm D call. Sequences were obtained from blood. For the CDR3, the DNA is TGTGCCAGCCCGGCCCGGCGGAACTCCTACGAGCAGTACTTC. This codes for CASPARRNSYEQYF.